A selection of T cell receptor beta chains follows, all from one sample in a study of blood T cell repertoires in COVID-19. Profiling relied on immunoSEQ multiplex PCR, and the TCRdb table lists in-frame clones only, not all of them. The profile shows around 110,000 clones, more than 70% of them singletons. The sequencing input was peripheral blood. These receptors were obtained from a man aged 35 to 55 with active or convalescent COVID-19. Both conserved end residues are part of each CDR3. The D gene is left open where the match is weak.

J gene,D gene,V gene,CDR3 protein
TRBJ2-1,TRBD2,TRBV19,CASSGYSGLYNEQFF
TRBJ1-1,TRBD1,TRBV18,CASSKGGDTEAFF
TRBJ1-1,.,TRBV29-1,CSVEVGDGTEAFF
TRBJ1-5,TRBD1,TRBV19,CASKGQDRLGQPQHF
TRBJ2-3,.,TRBV7-9,CASSLESPPDTQYF
TRBJ2-1,.,TRBV24-1,CATSGQTSNEQFF
TRBJ2-7,.,TRBV15,CATSRDPLAYEQYF
TRBJ2-2,.,TRBV10-2,CASSESYRVVPGELFF
TRBJ1-2,TRBD1,TRBV3-1/TRBV3-2,CASRNQGEGSYGYTF
TRBJ2-2,.,TRBV28,CASTGQGNIGELFF
TRBJ1-4,.,TRBV12-1,CASSFGDRENEKLFF
TRBJ1-5,.,TRBV6-6,CATSERGGGDNQPQHF
TRBJ1-2,.,TRBV20-1,CSARDARSYTF
TRBJ1-1,TRBD1,TRBV7-3,CASSVSRDRHTEAFF
TRBJ1-5,.,TRBV12-3/TRBV12-4,CASSLMVGQPQHF
TRBJ1-4,.,TRBV2,CASIETASTNEKLFF
TRBJ2-7,.,TRBV7-9,CASSRRPWRDEQYF
TRBJ2-1,TRBD2,TRBV4-3,CASSQDPPAGLNNEQFF
TRBJ1-3,.,TRBV5-1,CASSGESGNTIYF
TRBJ2-1,.,TRBV19,CASRPGRVIDSYNEQFF
TRBJ2-1,TRBD2,TRBV30,CAWGRAGGYNEQFF
TRBJ2-1,.,TRBV29-1,CSAGEYNEQFF